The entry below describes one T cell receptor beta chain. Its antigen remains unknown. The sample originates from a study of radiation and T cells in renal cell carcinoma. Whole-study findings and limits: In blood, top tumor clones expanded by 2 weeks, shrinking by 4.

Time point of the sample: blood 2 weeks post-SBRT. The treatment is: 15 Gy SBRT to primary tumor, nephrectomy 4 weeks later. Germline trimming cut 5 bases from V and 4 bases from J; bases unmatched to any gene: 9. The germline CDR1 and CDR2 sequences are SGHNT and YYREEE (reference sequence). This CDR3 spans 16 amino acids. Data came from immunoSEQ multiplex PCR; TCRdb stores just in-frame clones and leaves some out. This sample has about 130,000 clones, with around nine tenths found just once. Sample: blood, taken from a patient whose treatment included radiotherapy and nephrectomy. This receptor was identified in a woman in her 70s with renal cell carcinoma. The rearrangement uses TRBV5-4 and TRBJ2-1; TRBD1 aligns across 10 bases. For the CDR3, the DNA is TGTGCCAGCAGAGAGAAACGACAGGGGGCTTACAATGAGCAGTTCTTC. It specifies CASREKRQGAYNEQFF.